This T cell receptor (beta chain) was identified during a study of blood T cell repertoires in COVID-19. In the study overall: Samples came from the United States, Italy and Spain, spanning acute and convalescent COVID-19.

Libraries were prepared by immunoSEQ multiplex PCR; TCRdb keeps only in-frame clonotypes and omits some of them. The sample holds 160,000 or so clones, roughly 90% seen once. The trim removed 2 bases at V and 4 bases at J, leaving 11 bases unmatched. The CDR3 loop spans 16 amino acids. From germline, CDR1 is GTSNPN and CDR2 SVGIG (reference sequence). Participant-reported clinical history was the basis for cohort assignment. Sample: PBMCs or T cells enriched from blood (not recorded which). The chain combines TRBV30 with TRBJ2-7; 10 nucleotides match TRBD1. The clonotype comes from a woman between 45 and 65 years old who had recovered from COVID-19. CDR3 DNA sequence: TGTGCCTGGAGTAGGTCGTGGGACAGGGGTTCTTACGAGCAGTACTTC. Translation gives CAWSRSWDRGSYEQYF.